Given below is one TCR beta chain in context. These data belong to a study of control samples from healthy donors and cancer patients. Produced via immunoSEQ multiplex PCR; TCRdb's table is partial and in-frame only. The data show about 160,000 clones, with over 95% seen just once and 0.85% to 1.3% held by the top ten. Germline-derived CDR1 and CDR2 are LNHDA and SQIVND (reference sequence). Trimming removed 10 bases at V and 5 bases at J, with 8 bases between. This CDR3 is 10 amino acids long. This TCR derives from a woman aged 25-40 years in good health. J is TRBJ1-2 and V is TRBV19, with no clear D. The sequenced sample was blood. The CDR3 spells CATLSYGYTF. As DNA, the CDR3 is TGTGCCACCTTGTCTTATGGCTACACCTTC.